This is a list of T cell receptor beta chains from one sample in a study of cytomegalovirus exposure and HLA in healthy donors. The data were produced by immunoSEQ multiplex PCR, yet TCRdb's version contains in-frame clones alone and is incomplete. The sample has some 200,000 clones; around four fifths are singletons. The source material was PBMCs. The receptors here all came from a woman aged 45 to 65 in good health and CMV-seropositive. CDR3s include the opening cysteine and the closing phenylalanine or tryptophan. A D gene is named only where the DNA matches it firmly. A row's size may be missing; if present it is once, few, many or a size class.

d_gene	v_gene	j_gene	abundance	CDR3nt	CDR3aa
TRBD1	TRBV7-2	TRBJ1-2	NA	TGTGCCAGCAGCCTAGGAGACAGGGGGAATGGCTACACCTTC	CASSLGDRGNGYTF
NA	TRBV6-1	TRBJ2-3	NA	TGTGCCAGCAGTGAATACCCAGGGAGCACAGATACGCAGTATTTT	CASSEYPGSTDTQYF
NA	TRBV7-9	TRBJ2-2	NA	TGTGCCAGCAGGGAGCAGGGATACACCGGGGAGCTGTTTTTT	CASREQGYTGELFF
NA	TRBV5-5	TRBJ1-5	NA	TGTGCCAGCAGCTTGGACAGTAGCAATCAGCCCCAGCATTTT	CASSLDSSNQPQHF
TRBD2	TRBV6-5	TRBJ2-5	once	TGTGCCAGCAGTTACAATAGCGGGGGGGCCGATGAGACCCAGTACTTC	CASSYNSGGADETQYF
NA	TRBV4-1	TRBJ2-7	NA	TGCGCCAGCAGCCCGGGTCGAGCCTACGAGCAGTACTTC	CASSPGRAYEQYF
NA	TRBV10-3	TRBJ1-4	NA	TGTGCCATCAGTGGCGGGGCAACTAATGAAAAACTGTTTTTT	CAISGGATNEKLFF
TRBD1	TRBV28	TRBJ1-1	NA	TGTGCCAGCAGCCGGACAGGGGGCGGCGCTGAAGCTTTCTTT	CASSRTGGGAEAFF
NA	TRBV6-1	TRBJ2-5	NA	TGTGCCAGCCGGAGGGGACAGATTCAAGAGACCCAGTACTTC	CASRRGQIQETQYF
TRBD2	TRBV27	TRBJ2-1	NA	TGTGCCAGCAGTCCATGGGCGGGGGGGAGCTCCTACAATGAGCAGTTCTTC	CASSPWAGGSSYNEQFF
NA	TRBV11-2	TRBJ2-2	NA	TGTGCCAGCAGCTTGCGGGGCACCGGGGAGCTGTTTTTT	CASSLRGTGELFF
TRBD1	TRBV4-1	TRBJ2-6	few	TGCGCCAGCAGCCAAGGGCCCCAGGGGGCGCGGCTCTCTGGGGCCAACGTCCTGACTTTC	CASSQGPQGARLSGANVLTF
NA	TRBV7-9	TRBJ2-4	few	TGTGCCAGCAGCTTAGTGGGGGCTTCCAAAAACATTCAGTACTTC	CASSLVGASKNIQYF
NA	TRBV7-9	TRBJ1-1	NA	TGTGCCAGCAGCTTACGACGGGACACTGAAGCTTTCTTT	CASSLRRDTEAFF
NA	TRBV30	TRBJ1-1	NA	TGTGCCTGGAACCAGGGATCGAACACTGAAGCTTTCTTT	CAWNQGSNTEAFF
TRBD2	TRBV5-5	TRBJ2-7	NA	TGTGCCAGCAGCTCCCATGGGCGGGGGGAAACCTACGAGCAGTACTTC	CASSSHGRGETYEQYF
TRBD1	TRBV6-1	TRBJ1-5	NA	TGTGCCAGCAATCCGTCCGGGACAGGGGGTCAGCCCCAGCATTTT	CASNPSGTGGQPQHF
NA	TRBV27	TRBJ1-2	NA	TGTGCCAGCAGTTCCCAGGGCTACACCTTC	CASSSQGYTF
NA	TRBV19	TRBJ1-5	NA	TGTGCCAGTAGCCCCATGAGGGCTCAGCCCCAGCATTTT	CASSPMRAQPQHF
TRBD1	TRBV7-8	TRBJ1-5	once	TGTGCCAGCAGCCAGCGTCCGGGACAGGGAATTTTAGGTCAGCCCCAGCATTTT	CASSQRPGQGILGQPQHF
TRBD2	TRBV7-2	TRBJ2-3	NA	TGTGCCAGCAGCTTAGGACTAGCGGGGGGCCGCACAGATACGCAGTATTTT	CASSLGLAGGRTDTQYF
NA	TRBV19	TRBJ2-2	NA	TGTGCCAGTAGTATCGGTCTTTACACCGGGGAGCTGTTTTTT	CASSIGLYTGELFF
NA	TRBV27	TRBJ2-7	NA	TGTGCCAGCAGTTTAACAGGGCCGGGCGTCTACGAGCAGTACTTC	CASSLTGPGVYEQYF
NA	TRBV5-1	TRBJ1-2	NA	TGCGCCAGCAGCTCCCAGGGGATTAACTATGGCTACACCTTC	CASSSQGINYGYTF
TRBD2	TRBV10-1	TRBJ2-1	NA	TGCGCGGGACGTTCTAGCGGGGGCCCCTCCTCGGGCAATGAGCAGTTCTTC	CAGRSSGGPSSGNEQFF
TRBD2	TRBV7-8	TRBJ2-5	NA	TGTGCCAGCAGCGCAACCGGGACTAGCCAACGGGAGCAGTACTTC	CASSATGTSQREQYF
TRBD2	TRBV7-6	TRBJ2-3	NA	TGTGCCAGCAGCTTAGGACTAGCCTTCCGCACAGATACGCAGTATTTT	CASSLGLAFRTDTQYF
NA	TRBV19	TRBJ1-5	NA	TGTGCCTCAGGGCCCGGTCGGTCGGGTCAGCCCCAGCATTTT	CASGPGRSGQPQHF
NA	TRBV5-6	TRBJ1-1	few	TGTGCCAGCAGCTTAACAGCCAACACTGAAGCTTTCTTT	CASSLTANTEAFF
TRBD1	TRBV2	TRBJ1-5	once	TGTGCCAGCAGTGAACGAGGGGGCGGCAATCAGCCCCAGCATTTT	CASSERGGGNQPQHF
TRBD2	TRBV6-6	TRBJ2-7	NA	TGTGCCAGCAGTTACTCCGGGGGGACCTACGAGCAGTACTTC	CASSYSGGTYEQYF
NA	TRBV7-9	TRBJ2-5	NA	TGTGCCAGCAGCCTCCAGGGTGAGACCCAGTACTTC	CASSLQGETQYF
NA	TRBV5-1	TRBJ2-1	NA	TGCGCCAGCAGCTTGGGCCGCGGGGCCAATGAGCAGTTCTTC	CASSLGRGANEQFF
TRBD1	TRBV19	TRBJ2-6	NA	TGTGCCAGTAGTCTTCCGGGACAGCGCTCTGGGGCCAACGTCCTGACTTTC	CASSLPGQRSGANVLTF
TRBD1	TRBV4-3	TRBJ1-6	NA	TGCGCCAGCAGCCAAGCAGGGGGCGCGGGTTCACCCCTCCACTTT	CASSQAGGAGSPLHF
NA	TRBV25-1	TRBJ2-5	NA	TGTGCCAGCAGTGCCGTGCGGGTGGCAGGAGAGACCCAGTACTTC	CASSAVRVAGETQYF
TRBD1	TRBV4-2	TRBJ1-1	once	TGTGCCAGCAGCCAAGGGACAGGTCCGTGGGCTGAAGCTTTCTTT	CASSQGTGPWAEAFF
TRBD1	TRBV5-5	TRBJ1-5	few	TGTGCCAGCAGCTTGGGGGGGACAGGGGGTCAGCCCCAGCATTTT	CASSLGGTGGQPQHF
NA	TRBV5-1	TRBJ2-7	few	TGCGCCAGCAGCTCAGGAAGGGACACTTACGAGCAGTACTTC	CASSSGRDTYEQYF
NA	TRBV6-5	TRBJ1-2	NA	TGTGCCAGCAGTTCCCCCAGGGGCTCTGGCTATGGCTACACCTTC	CASSSPRGSGYGYTF
NA	TRBV6-1	TRBJ2-3	NA	TGTGCCAGCAGACGGGGGGCTGAAGATACGCAGTATTTT	CASRRGAEDTQYF
NA	TRBV6-5	TRBJ1-4	NA	TGTGCCAGCAGTTACGGACAGTTAACTAATGAAAAACTGTTTTTT	CASSYGQLTNEKLFF
TRBD1	TRBV11-3	TRBJ2-5	NA	TGTGCCAGCAGCTCCCGACAGGGCCACCAAGAGACCCAGTACTTC	CASSSRQGHQETQYF
TRBD1	TRBV7-2	TRBJ1-2	few	TGTGCCAGCAGCTCAGGGACAGTTTTCGTAGGTGGCTACACCTTC	CASSSGTVFVGGYTF
TRBD1	TRBV5-4	TRBJ2-1	NA	TGTGCCAGCAGCTTGGGAGGGGGCGTGAGCTCCTACAATGAGCAGTTCTTC	CASSLGGGVSSYNEQFF
NA	TRBV7-9	TRBJ1-4	NA	TGTGCCAGCAGCCGCGACTCGCCAACTAATGAAAAACTGTTTTTT	CASSRDSPTNEKLFF
NA	TRBV18	TRBJ2-1	NA	TGTGCCAGCTCACCGAGACTACAAAATGAGCAGTTCTTC	CASSPRLQNEQFF